This T cell receptor (beta chain) was documented in a study of cytomegalovirus exposure and HLA in healthy donors. About the study: Around 85 million unique TCR sequences came from HLA-typed donors in an early release.

Study-wide results and limits: CMV antigen specificity was confirmed in vitro for a few CMV-associated chains. As a later analysis showed, several of the most significant clusters appeared to be linked to common viral pathogens.

CDR3 size: 16 residues. V was clipped by 0 bases and J by 5 bases; unmatched bases: 5. Germline CDR1 reads LGHNA; CDR2 reads YNFKEQ. About this clone itself: Antigen specificity is unknown.

The PCR contained 60 Vbeta and 13 Jbeta primers. The assay was immunoSEQ multiplex PCR, and TCRdb's table has in-frame clones only and misses some. The repertoire holds over 75,000 clones, roughly 86% seen once, with around a tenth in the top ten. The specimen sequenced was PBMCs. This chain uses TRBV4-2 with TRBJ2-1; TRBD2 matches at 9 bases. This receptor was identified in a man younger than 45 in good health and CMV-seropositive. This CDR3 is CASSQDPTSGHNEQFF. The CDR3 coding sequence is TGTGCCAGCAGCCAAGATCCGACTAGCGGACACAATGAGCAGTTCTTC.